A single TCR beta chain is shown here with its context. This clone's antigen is unknown. No much larger clone exists at a distance of one base, and base qualities are not known. The cysteine opens and the phenylalanine closes a CDR3 of 15 amino acids. The DNA shown is the 45-base CDR3, in frame from base 1. The germline V and J ends show losses of 6 bases and 5 bases respectively, and no gene match explains 11 bases of the junction. Based on the germline V gene, the CDR1 and CDR2 sequences are MNHEY and SVGAGI. This record comes from a study of blood T cell repertoires in COVID-19 (TCRdb year 2020). About the study as a whole: Samples covering the acute and convalescent phases of COVID-19 were provided by collaborators in the United States, Italy and Spain. Where HLA class I and class II types were available, the types were taken from metadata supplied by the sample provider, not from assay-based typing. Subjects who had been exposed to COVID-19, were actively infected with it, or had recovered from it provided the deeply sampled blood TCRbeta repertoires that made up the dataset. A freely available public database, intended as a resource for researchers studying the immune response to SARS-CoV-2, is where the repertoires were released. Samples came from the ongoing ImmuneRACE study (first 160 participants) plus 1,254 subjects from 6 global collaborators. The prospective study material was composed of cDNA or gDNA derived from T cells, B-cell-depleted T cells, or PBMCs. A de-identified subject ID, COVID-19 status, age in years and sex were almost always included in the sample metadata.

Samples from volunteer blood donors who had recovered from COVID-19 were contributed by a second Seattle source. Each collaborating institution followed its own protocols to collect whole blood in K2EDTA tubes. For TCRbeta analysis, collaborators shipped samples in one of three forms: frozen whole blood, isolated PBMCs, or DNA extracted from either of those sample types. The immunoSEQ Assay, a bias-controlled multiplex PCR, was used to amplify TCRbeta CDR3 regions from genomic DNA. Per the authors' processing: The number of nucleated cells in each sample was estimated by amplification of reference gene primers within the assay. Sequence reads were collapsed and filtered to measure the absolute abundance of every unique TCRbeta CDR3 rearrangement. For each sample, productive Simpson clonality was calculated as the square root of Simpson's diversity index across productive rearrangements. TCRdb took over this immuneACCESS table, retaining in-frame rearrangements with V and J assigned. Such tables are incomplete; in checked studies, under half of the missing clones stem from an unresolved V gene, and the remainder is unexplained. The V and J calls and clone size were taken over from that table, and D and trimming were inferred from the DNA. The sample table shows over 250,000 clones, and 83% are seen once. Clones ranked in the top ten supply around 10% of the sample.

Study-wide conclusions, independent of this receptor: The quantity of clinical and demographic metadata differed by source and by participant and was supplied without curation.

This TCR derives from a woman aged 50 to 60 who had recovered from COVID-19. The sample was peripheral blood. The rearrangement combines TRBV6-5 with TRBJ2-7, with TRBD2 identical over 9 junction bases. The bases read TGTGCCAGCAGAACCCCCCTAGCGGGAATCCACGAGCAGTACTTC. Translation gives CASRTPLAGIHEQYF.